Presented here are 14 T cell receptor beta chains from one specimen sequenced in a study of HIV-infected patients and healthy controls. Alpha and beta constant-region primers primed reverse transcription of approximately 460 ng RNA. Alpha and beta chain libraries were made separately by chain-specific third strand synthesis with multiplexing indices. TCRdb redid the calling of the 5' RACE reads with MiXCR, one entry per CDR3 protein. The sample lists around 8,300 distinct CDR3 sequences, roughly 6.2% occurring once. Follow-up blood was drawn about 14 weeks, roughly three months, after antiretroviral therapy began. The repertoire came from unfractionated whole blood and reflected all unsorted peripheral T cells. This sample comprised blood, obtained during antiretroviral therapy. The receptors shown here come from an adult with HIV infection.

This clonotype has ten or more counts. This beta chain represents an off-target read in a library built for alpha chains; its size is of limited meaning. This chain connects TRBV12-3 or TRBV12-4 to TRBJ2-7; no definite D call. CDR3 length: 14 amino acids. The V and J ends lost 3 bases and 0 bases respectively, with 9 bases between them. The CDR3 DNA reads TGTGCCAGCAGTTTGAAGCAGAGCTCCTACGAGCAGTACTTC. It translates to CASSLKQSSYEQYF.

This clonotype came up many times. The library was designed around alpha chains, so this beta chain is a stray read whose abundance carries little weight. The chain couples TRBV5-1 to TRBJ2-1, with D perhaps given as TRBD1 or TRBD2 (5 bases each). Per germline, CDR1 SGHRS and CDR2 YFSETQ. The V gene lost 5 bases and the J gene lost 4 bases, with 13 bases spanning the gap. The CDR3 runs 14 residues. This CDR3 is CASRLPGPYNEQFF. As DNA, the CDR3 is TGCGCCAGCAGACTTCCGGGACCATACAATGAGCAGTTCTTC.

In its sample, this clonotype was seen many times. In a library made to pick up alpha chains, this beta chain is a stray read with a size that means little. The chain uses TRBV6-5 and TRBJ2-7, with 9 bases aligning to TRBD1. V shed 2 bases and J 1 base; nucleotides not matched to a gene: 12. This CDR3 has 18 amino acids. Germline V gives CDR1 MNHEY, CDR2 SVGAGI. As DNA, the CDR3 is TGTGCCAGCAGTTACCGATCCATCCCGGGACAGGGATCCTACGAGCAGTACTTC. This translates into CASSYRSIPGQGSYEQYF.

At least ten counts were recorded for this clonotype. The library was built for alpha chains, so this beta chain is an off-target read and its size means little. The chain combines TRBV30 with TRBJ2-4; D gene uncertain. There are 14 residues in the CDR3. Germline loops: CDR1 GTSNPN, CDR2 SVGIG (reference sequence). V lost 0 bases, J lost 9 bases, and 15 bases lay in between. The CDR3 nucleotides are TGTGCCTGGAGTGTCTCCCCATCAGCTGGCATTCAGTACTTC. It codes for CAWSVSPSAGIQYF.

This clonotype was seen repeatedly, ten times or more. Because this beta chain is a stray read in a library intended to capture alpha chains, its abundance should not be given much weight. V gene TRBV30 combines with J gene TRBJ2-7; TRBD1 agrees at 8 bases. This CDR3 is built from 13 residues. Germline CDR1 reads GTSNPN; CDR2 reads SVGIG (reference sequence). The V and J ends lost 2 bases and 3 bases, in that order; junction bases with no gene match: 3. CDR3 region: CAWSPGGGYEQYF. For the CDR3, the DNA is TGTGCCTGGAGTCCAGGGGGCGGCTACGAGCAGTACTTC.

This clonotype is labeled medium-sized. Because this beta chain is a stray read in a library intended to capture alpha chains, its abundance should not be given much weight. The chain uses TRBV2 and TRBJ2-7; D is unclear. V was trimmed by 1 base and J by 0 bases, leaving 10 bases between them. This CDR3 contains 15 residues. The germline V gene encodes CDR1 SNHLY and CDR2 FYNNEI. The CDR3 DNA follows: TGTGCCAGCAGTGAAGGGGCCCTTAGCTCCTACGAGCAGTACTTC. Its protein product is CASSEGALSSYEQYF.

This clonotype rates as medium-sized. This beta chain came through as a stray read in a library set up for alpha chains, and its size says little. The chain joins TRBV28 to TRBJ1-6, with 8 bases fitting TRBD1. Germline CDR1 and CDR2: MDHEN and SYDVKM. The V segment lost 5 bases and the J segment 11 bases; nucleotides outside the gene matches: 8. This CDR3 has 14 residues. The CDR3 reads CASSPGQVLTPLHF. The CDR3 bases are TGTGCCAGCAGTCCGGGACAGGTTTTGACACCCCTCCACTTT.

This clonotype was picked up many times. Compared with germline, one end of the junction differs, possibly owing to a read error. This beta chain lies outside the target of a library built for alpha chains; its clone size means little. The chain links TRBV7-8 to TRBJ2-5, with 12 bases aligning to TRBD1. The CDR3 has 18 amino acids. The germline V gene encodes CDR1 SGHVS and CDR2 FQNEAQ. The CDR3: CASNLKGTGGSHRGTQYF. The CDR3, as DNA: TGTGCCAGCAACTTAAAAGGGACAGGGGGCTCCCATCGAGGGACCCAGTACTTC.

With regard to this clonotype: The library was designed around alpha chains, so this beta chain is a stray read whose abundance carries little weight. The chain uses TRBV3-1 and TRBJ1-2; TRBD1 agrees at 9 bases. CDR1 and CDR2 from the germline V gene are LGHDT and YNNKEL (reference sequence). V lost 2 bases, J lost 6 bases, and 1 base stayed unmatched. The CDR3 totals 13 residues. The chain's CDR3 is CASSQRQGDGYTF. The CDR3 bases are TGTGCCAGCAGCCAAAGACAGGGGGATGGCTACACCTTC.

Judged by abundance, this clonotype is medium-sized. A library made for alpha chains picked up this beta chain off target, so its size means little. This chain uses TRBV7-9 with TRBJ2-5; TRBD1 or TRBD2 may be the D gene (5 bases each). The germline V gene encodes CDR1 SEHNR and CDR2 FQNEAQ (reference sequence). The V end was cut by 5 bases, the J end by 2 bases, with 12 bases between. CDR3 length: 14 amino acids. In nucleotides, the CDR3 is TGTGCCAGCAGCGCCCCCGGGGCTCAAGAGACCCAGTACTTC. This translates into CASSAPGAQETQYF.

Many counts were recorded for this clonotype. Because the library targeted alpha chains, this beta chain is an off-target read whose size means little. The chain couples TRBV12-3 or TRBV12-4 to TRBJ2-3, with 7 bases identical to TRBD2. The CDR3 sequence is 17 residues long. V dropped 3 bases and J dropped 6; count of bases not matched to a gene: 15. Here the CDR3 reads CASSFSLSAGASDTQYF. CDR3 nucleotide sequence: TGTGCCAGCAGTTTTTCTTTATCGGCGGGAGCAAGTGATACGCAGTATTTT.

This clonotype has a count of ten or more. The size of this beta chain means little, since it is a stray read in a library made for alpha chains. The chain is built from TRBV5-4 and TRBJ2-1; 7 bases fit TRBD1. The CDR3 contains 14 residues. Trimming removed 2 bases from V and 7 bases from J; junction bases left unmatched: 6. Germline loops: CDR1 SGHNT, CDR2 YYREEE (reference sequence). DNA for the CDR3: TGTGCCAGCAGCTTCACCGGGACAGAGAATGAGCAGTTCTTC. Protein: CASSFTGTENEQFF.

In its sample, this clonotype is medium-sized. For a library built for alpha chains, this beta chain is a stray read; little rests on its size. V and J are TRBV2 and TRBJ2-7, with D possibly being TRBD1 (6 bases). V lost 4 bases, J lost 6 bases, and 10 bases lay in between. The germline V gene encodes CDR1 SNHLY and CDR2 FYNNEI. The CDR3 sequence is 12 residues long. The CDR3 coding sequence is TGTGCCAGCAGTGTGACAGGCTTCGAGCAGTACTTC. It encodes CASSVTGFEQYF.

This clonotype occurred many times. This beta chain turned up in a library designed for alpha chains; as an off-target read, its abundance says little. This chain joins TRBV7-9 and TRBJ2-1; no definite D call. Per the germline V gene, CDR1 is SEHNR and CDR2 is FQNEAQ (reference sequence). The length of the CDR3 is 13 residues. V gave up 5 bases and J gave up 9 bases, with 14 bases separating them. The CDR3 spells CASSPQRVSEQFF. The CDR3 nucleotides are TGTGCCAGCAGCCCACAAAGAGTTAGTGAGCAGTTCTTC.